This T cell receptor (beta chain) emerged from a study of shared clonotypes between healthy human individuals. Study-wide context: Each donor's CD4 naive and CD4 memory cells filled three plates apiece, CD8 naive two, and CD8 memory one.

Produced via immunoSEQ multiplex PCR; TCRdb's table is partial and in-frame only. In the table there are about 680,000 clones, approximately 73% of which are singletons. The CDR3 is 18 residues long. With 4 bases clipped from V and 0 bases from J, the junction kept 7 bases outside the gene matches. Germline CDR1 is MRHNA and CDR2 is SNTAGT. Specimen: memory CD4+ T cells sorted from blood. Subset given: CD45RA-negative fraction. The sequence came from a woman in her 30s in good health. J is TRBJ2-4 and V is TRBV6-4, with 12 bases lining up with TRBD2. The CDR3 loop reads CASSVRTSGELAKNIQYF. In DNA form, the CDR3 reads TGTGCCAGCAGTGTTCGGACTAGCGGGGAACTAGCCAAAAACATTCAGTACTTC.